This T cell receptor (beta chain) appears in the sequencing data of a study of control samples from healthy donors and cancer patients. The CDR3 spans 13 residues. V dropped 8 bases and J dropped 0 bases, with 10 bases sitting between them. Per the germline V gene, CDR1 is MDHEN and CDR2 is SYDVKM. This clone was seen a single time. Only in-frame clones appear in the TCRdb table, and some are missing; sequencing was by immunoSEQ multiplex PCR. The sample has over 100,000 clones, around nine tenths seen once. Material for sequencing was blood. This receptor was taken from a man aged 45-65 years in good health. The V gene is TRBV28, the J gene TRBJ1-2; D is ambiguous. The CDR3 region has the DNA TGTGCCAGCCAGACCGGGACTAACTATGGCTACACCTTC. Its protein is CASQTGTNYGYTF.